This record concerns one T cell receptor (beta chain) sequence. Its specificity is not known. Described time point: recipient sample about 28 days before transplant, after cytoreduction. Recipients were bled about 28 days pretransplant and at posttransplant days 30, 100, 180. V was trimmed by 2 bases and J by 2 bases, leaving 14 bases between them. The CDR3 has 16 amino acids. From germline, CDR1 is MRHNA and CDR2 SNTAGT. Sequencing used immunoSEQ multiplex PCR; TCRdb keeps in-frame clones, though not all of them. The table has around 24,000 clones, 80% to 90% seen once; the top ten hold roughly 24%. The data were taken from a study of T cell clonotyping in hematopoietic cell transplantation. Turning to the study itself: Pretransplant recipient samples were taken after cytoreduction.

Study-level results: Recipient TCR diversity dropped after transplant; expanded clonotypes rose from day 30 to 180.

V is TRBV6-4 and J is TRBJ2-3; D might be TRBD2 (6 bases). The specimen comprised peripheral blood mononuclear cells, sampled before stem cell transplant. This TCR came from a woman in her fifties or sixties with acute myeloid leukemia. Some clones in this sample may be carry-over from other donors' samples. CDR3 loop: CASSDRPSGPTDTQYF. CDR3 bases: TGTGCCAGCAGTGACAGACCAAGCGGGCCCACAGATACGCAGTATTTT.